This entry describes one T cell receptor (beta chain). Its antigen is unknown. Trimming took 6 bases from V and 3 from J; bases not matched to a gene: 11. Looked up from germline, CDR1 is SEHNR and CDR2 is FQNEAQ (reference sequence). The CDR3 runs 16 residues. This record comes from a study of cytomegalovirus exposure and HLA in healthy donors. The study, taken as a whole, reports: The authors later found most CMV-associated TCR beta chains appeared HLA-restricted. In a later analysis, across HLA loci, associated TCR counts were highest for DRB1, lowest for HLA-C.

Vbeta (60) and Jbeta (13) primers were used in the PCR. Assay: immunoSEQ multiplex PCR; the TCRdb copy retains only in-frame clones and omits some. This sample has about 200,000 clones, with 75% to 90% found just once. The sequencing input was PBMCs. The chain combines TRBV7-9 with TRBJ2-3, with 8 bases that match TRBD2. The sequence derives from a man aged 25 to 40 in good health and CMV-seronegative. This chain's CDR3 is CASREKSGSGTDTQYF. CDR3 sequence (DNA): TGTGCCAGCAGGGAAAAGAGCGGGAGTGGGACAGATACGCAGTATTTT.